This TCR beta chain emerged from a study of T cells after yellow fever vaccination (dated by TCRdb to between 2018 and 2021). With regard to the full study: Libraries from fractions with low cell numbers were prepared with the SMART-Seq v4 Ultra Low Input RNA kit. To track T-cell clones before and after primary and booster YFV17D yellow fever vaccination, bulk TCR alpha and beta repertoires were sequenced longitudinally. The cohort comprised two healthy male donors, one aged 18 to 29 and one aged 30 to 40 years. Blood was collected at multiple timepoints before and after primary and secondary immunization, and bulk PBMC replicates and cell subsets were isolated.

Synthesis of TCR cDNA relied on 5'RACE template switching, a step that introduced a universal primer site along with unique molecular identifiers. Priming for cDNA synthesis came from both the TCR alpha and TCR beta constant segments. Library amplification involved two PCR steps, and the second step added sample barcodes and sequencing adapters. Sequencing of libraries was performed on Illumina HiSeq 2500 (2x100 bp) or NovaSeq (2x150 bp). The authors' pipeline ran thus. Reads were demultiplexed and collapsed into UMI consensus sequences with MIGEC, and V(D)J alignment was performed with MiXCR. Using edgeR on replicate PBMC samples, clonotypes were called vaccine-responding if FDR was below 0.01 and the log2 fold change was above 5 up to day 15. CD4 or CD8 identity was assigned to each bulk clonotype according to whether the clonotype was present at higher abundance in the sequenced CD4 repertoire or the sequenced CD8 repertoire. Using fastp trimming at Q25 and MiXCR clonotype assembly, TCRdb reanalyzed the public sequencing data and kept in-frame beta chains. Each CDR3 protein gets just one entry, which takes the most common genes and DNA from the rows behind it. The V and J calls here are based on TCRdb, not the publication. The sample table shows 550,000 or so distinct CDR3 sequences, and 19% are seen once. The ten largest clonotypes hold approximately 15% of the sample.

On this clonotype itself: Its antigen is unknown. There are no base qualities to consult, and no much larger clone falls within one base.

The study at large found these results: Computational filtering was required because FACS-sorted repertoires could contain abundant contaminating clonotypes from the bulk population. The secondary T-cell response was found to be weaker but faster than the primary response, with a peak reached on day 5 rather than on day 15. The study included only a couple of donors, which limits how far the findings can be generalized. After the booster, most of the clones that had expanded following primary vaccination were detected again (almost 98% of CD4 and 80% to 90% of CD8), which suggests that memory was broadly maintained. A small share of clonotypes occurred in both CD4 and CD8 compartments, likely arising from convergent recombination.

V drops 3 bases and J drops 5 bases, leaving 19 bases in between. The CDR3, from cysteine to phenylalanine, totals 17 residues. Only the CDR3 part of the read is kept: 51 bases, read in frame from the first base. For CDR1 and CDR2, the germline V gene lists MNHEY and SVGEGT. The meaning of the sample's treatment or condition label: live attenuated yellow fever vaccine strain. At each blood-draw timepoint, two biological replicates of bulk PBMCs were obtained. PBMCs were isolated from peripheral blood using a standard Ficoll-Paque protocol. TriZol was used to extract RNA from bulk PBMCs, from CD4 and CD8 fractions, and from dextramer-positive and dextramer-negative fractions.

The source of this sequence is a man under 40 who received the YFV17D yellow fever vaccine. This specimen was PBMCs, taken 15 days after the yellow fever booster vaccination. Here the chain combines TRBV6-2 or TRBV6-3 and TRBJ1-4; the D gene cannot be resolved reliably. The nucleotides read TGTGCCAGCAGTTATGCGGCCGGGATGTCGACGAATGAAAAACTGTTTTTT. The translation is CASSYAAGMSTNEKLFF.